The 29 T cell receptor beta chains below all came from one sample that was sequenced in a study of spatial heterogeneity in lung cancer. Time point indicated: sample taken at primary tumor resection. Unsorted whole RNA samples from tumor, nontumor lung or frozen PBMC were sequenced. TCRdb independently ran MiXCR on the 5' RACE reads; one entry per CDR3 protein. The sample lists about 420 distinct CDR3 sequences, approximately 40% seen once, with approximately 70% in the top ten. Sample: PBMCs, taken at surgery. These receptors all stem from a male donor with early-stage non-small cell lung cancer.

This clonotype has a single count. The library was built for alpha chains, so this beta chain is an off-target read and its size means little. CDR3: CASSQEPQTYEQYF. CDR3 nucleotides: TGCGCCAGCAGCCAAGAACCCCAAACCTACGAGCAGTACTTC. The chain links TRBV4-1 to TRBJ2-7; no firm D call. The CDR3 extends over 14 amino acids. Germline CDR1 MGHRA, CDR2 YSYEKL. The V end was cut by 0 bases, the J end by 2 bases, with 8 bases between.

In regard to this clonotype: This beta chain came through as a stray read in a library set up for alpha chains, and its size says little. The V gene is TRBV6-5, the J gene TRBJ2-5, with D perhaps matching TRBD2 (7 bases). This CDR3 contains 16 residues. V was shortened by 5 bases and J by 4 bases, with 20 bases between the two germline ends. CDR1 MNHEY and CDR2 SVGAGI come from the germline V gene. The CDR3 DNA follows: TGTGCCAGCAGTCCCTCCTGGGCGGCGGGGGCAGAGACCCAGTACTTC. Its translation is CASSPSWAAGAETQYF.

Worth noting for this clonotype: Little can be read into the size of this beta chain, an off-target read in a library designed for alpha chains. CDR3 bases: TGTGCCAGCAGCCCTCCAGCCTTTTACGAGCAGTACTTC. This translates into CASSPPAFYEQYF. V gene TRBV7-9 combines with J gene TRBJ2-7; D gene ambiguous. This CDR3 is 13 amino acids long. CDR1 and CDR2 (germline): SEHNR, FQNEAQ (reference sequence). Trimming stripped 5 bases from V and 4 bases from J, with 12 bases between.

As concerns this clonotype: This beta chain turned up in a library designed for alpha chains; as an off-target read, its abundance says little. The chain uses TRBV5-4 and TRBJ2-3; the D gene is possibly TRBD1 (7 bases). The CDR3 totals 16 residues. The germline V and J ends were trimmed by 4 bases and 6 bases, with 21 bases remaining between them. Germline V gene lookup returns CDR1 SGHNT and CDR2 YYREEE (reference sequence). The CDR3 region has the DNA TGTGCCAGCAGCCCCCGGCGGGACAGAAGAACGGATACGCAGTATTTT. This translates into CASSPRRDRRTDTQYF.

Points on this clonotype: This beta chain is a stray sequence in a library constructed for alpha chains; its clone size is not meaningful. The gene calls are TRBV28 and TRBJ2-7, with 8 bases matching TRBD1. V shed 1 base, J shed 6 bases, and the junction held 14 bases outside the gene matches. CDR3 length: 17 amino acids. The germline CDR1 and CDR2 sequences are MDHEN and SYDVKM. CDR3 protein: CASSLLRLGTGGGEQYF. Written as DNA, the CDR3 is TGTGCCAGCAGTTTATTGAGGTTGGGGACAGGCGGCGGCGAGCAGTACTTC.

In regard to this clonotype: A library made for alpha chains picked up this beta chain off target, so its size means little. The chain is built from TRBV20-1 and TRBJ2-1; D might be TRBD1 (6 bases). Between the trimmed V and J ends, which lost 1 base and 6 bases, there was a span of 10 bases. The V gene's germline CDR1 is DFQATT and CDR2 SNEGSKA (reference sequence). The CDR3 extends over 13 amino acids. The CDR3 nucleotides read TGCAGTGCTAGAGTGGGGGCGCTCAATGAGCAGTTCTTC. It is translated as CSARVGALNEQFF.

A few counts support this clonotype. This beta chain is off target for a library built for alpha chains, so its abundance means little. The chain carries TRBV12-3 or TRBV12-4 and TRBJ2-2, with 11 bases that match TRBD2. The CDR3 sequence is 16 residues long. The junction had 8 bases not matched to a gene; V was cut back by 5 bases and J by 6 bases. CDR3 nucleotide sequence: TGTGCCAGCAGTCCTTATAGCGGGGGGGCCCCCGGGGAGCTGTTTTTT. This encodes CASSPYSGGAPGELFF.

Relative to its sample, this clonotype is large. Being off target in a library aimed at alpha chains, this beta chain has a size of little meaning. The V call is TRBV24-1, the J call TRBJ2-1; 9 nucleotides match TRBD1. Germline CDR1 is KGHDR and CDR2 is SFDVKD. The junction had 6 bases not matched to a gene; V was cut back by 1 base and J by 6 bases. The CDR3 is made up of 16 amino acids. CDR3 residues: CATSDLGAGQGNEQFF. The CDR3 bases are TGTGCCACCAGTGATTTAGGGGCGGGACAGGGCAATGAGCAGTTCTTC.

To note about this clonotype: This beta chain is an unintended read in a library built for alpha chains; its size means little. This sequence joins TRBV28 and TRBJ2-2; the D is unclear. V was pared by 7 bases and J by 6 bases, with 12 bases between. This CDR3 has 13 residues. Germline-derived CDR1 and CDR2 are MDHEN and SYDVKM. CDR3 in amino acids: CASTPRLAGELFF. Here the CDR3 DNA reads TGTGCCAGCACCCCCCGGTTAGCCGGGGAGCTGTTTTTT.

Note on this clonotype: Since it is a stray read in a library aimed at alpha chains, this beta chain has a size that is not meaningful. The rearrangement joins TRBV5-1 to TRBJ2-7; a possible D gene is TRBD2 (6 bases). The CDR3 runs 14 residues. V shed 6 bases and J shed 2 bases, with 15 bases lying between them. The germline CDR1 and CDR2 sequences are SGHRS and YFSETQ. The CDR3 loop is CASTLSRGPYEQYF. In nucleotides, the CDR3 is TGCGCCAGCACCCTCTCGCGGGGCCCCTACGAGCAGTACTTC.

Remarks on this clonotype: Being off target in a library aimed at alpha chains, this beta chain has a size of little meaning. CDR3 bases: TGTGCCAGCGGCCAGGGACAGATCTACGAGCAGTACTTC. Protein: CASGQGQIYEQYF. This chain links TRBV28 with TRBJ2-7; 7 nucleotides agree with TRBD1. Germline lookup yields CDR1 MDHEN and CDR2 SYDVKM. The CDR3 consists of 13 residues. V dropped 8 bases and J dropped 3; count of bases not matched to a gene: 7.

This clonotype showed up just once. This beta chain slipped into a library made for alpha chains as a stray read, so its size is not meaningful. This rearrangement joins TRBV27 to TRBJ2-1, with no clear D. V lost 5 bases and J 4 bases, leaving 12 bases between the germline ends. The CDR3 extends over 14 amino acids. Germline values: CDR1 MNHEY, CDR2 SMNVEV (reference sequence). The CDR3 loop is CASSRSLRYNEQFF. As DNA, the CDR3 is TGTGCCAGCAGTAGGAGCCTGAGGTACAATGAGCAGTTCTTC.

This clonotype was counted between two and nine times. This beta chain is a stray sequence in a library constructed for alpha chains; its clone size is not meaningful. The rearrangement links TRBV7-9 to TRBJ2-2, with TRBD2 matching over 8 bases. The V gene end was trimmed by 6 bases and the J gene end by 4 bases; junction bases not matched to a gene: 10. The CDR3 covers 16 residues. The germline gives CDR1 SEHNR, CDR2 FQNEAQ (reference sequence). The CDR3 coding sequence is TGTGCCAGCAGAAGGCGGGAGGCTCCAAGCACCGGGGAGCTGTTTTTT. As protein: CASRRREAPSTGELFF.

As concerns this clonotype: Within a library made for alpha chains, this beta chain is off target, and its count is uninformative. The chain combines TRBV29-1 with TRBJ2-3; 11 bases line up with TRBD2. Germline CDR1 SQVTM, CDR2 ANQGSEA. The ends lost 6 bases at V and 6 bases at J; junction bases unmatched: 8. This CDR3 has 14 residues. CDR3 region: CSVVKLAGDDTQYF. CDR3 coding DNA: TGCAGCGTCGTTAAACTAGCGGGAGACGATACGCAGTATTTT.

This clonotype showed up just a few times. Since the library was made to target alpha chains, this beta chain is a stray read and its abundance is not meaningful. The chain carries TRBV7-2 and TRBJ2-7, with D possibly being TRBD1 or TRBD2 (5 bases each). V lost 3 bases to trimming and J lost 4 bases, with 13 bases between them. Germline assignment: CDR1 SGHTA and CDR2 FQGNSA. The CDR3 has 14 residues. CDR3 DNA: TGTGCCAGCAGCTTCCGTCAGGGCGGGTACGAGCAGTACTTC. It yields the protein CASSFRQGGYEQYF.

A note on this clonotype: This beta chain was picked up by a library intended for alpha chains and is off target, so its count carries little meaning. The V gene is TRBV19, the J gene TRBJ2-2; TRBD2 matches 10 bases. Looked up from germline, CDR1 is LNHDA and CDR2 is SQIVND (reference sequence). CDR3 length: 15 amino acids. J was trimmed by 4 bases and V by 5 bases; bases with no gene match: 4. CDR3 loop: CASSPRLAGTGELFF. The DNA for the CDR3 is TGTGCCAGTAGTCCCAGACTAGCGGGCACCGGGGAGCTGTTTTTT.

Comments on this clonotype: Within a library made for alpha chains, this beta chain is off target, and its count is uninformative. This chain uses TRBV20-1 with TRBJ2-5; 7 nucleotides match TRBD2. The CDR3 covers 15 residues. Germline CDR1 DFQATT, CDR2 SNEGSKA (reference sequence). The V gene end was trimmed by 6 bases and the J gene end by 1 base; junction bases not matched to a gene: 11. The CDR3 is CSARSIAGSQETQYF. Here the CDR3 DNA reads TGCAGTGCCAGATCAATAGCGGGCAGCCAAGAGACCCAGTACTTC.

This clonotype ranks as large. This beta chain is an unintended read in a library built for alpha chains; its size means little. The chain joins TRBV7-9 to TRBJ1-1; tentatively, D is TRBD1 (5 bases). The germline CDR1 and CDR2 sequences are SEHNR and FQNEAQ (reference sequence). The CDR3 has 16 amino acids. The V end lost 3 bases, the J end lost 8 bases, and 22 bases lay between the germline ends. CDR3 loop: CASSLVRWDVGPEAFF. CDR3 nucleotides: TGTGCCAGCAGCTTGGTCAGGTGGGACGTCGGACCCGAAGCTTTCTTT.

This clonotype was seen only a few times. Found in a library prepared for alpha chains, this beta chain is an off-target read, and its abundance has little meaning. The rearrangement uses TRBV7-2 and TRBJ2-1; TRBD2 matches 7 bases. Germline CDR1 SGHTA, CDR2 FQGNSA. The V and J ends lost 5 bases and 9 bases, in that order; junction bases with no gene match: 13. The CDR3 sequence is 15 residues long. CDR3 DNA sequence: TGTGCCAGCAGCCCTGGGGCTAGCGGTTGGGGTGAGCAGTTCTTC. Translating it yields CASSPGASGWGEQFF.

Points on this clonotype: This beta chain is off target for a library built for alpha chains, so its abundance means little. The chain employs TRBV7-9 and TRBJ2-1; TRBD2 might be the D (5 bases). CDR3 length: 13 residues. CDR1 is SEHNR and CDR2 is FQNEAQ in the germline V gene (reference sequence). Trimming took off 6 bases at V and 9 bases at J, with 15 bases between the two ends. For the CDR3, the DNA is TGTGCCAGCAGACTAGGGTCGGATCCTGAGCAGTTCTTC. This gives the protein CASRLGSDPEQFF.

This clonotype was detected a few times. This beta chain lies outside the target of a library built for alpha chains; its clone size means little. The CDR3 DNA is TGCAGCGTTGAAGACCCCGGACAGTTACCCACAGATACGCAGTATTTT. Translation: CSVEDPGQLPTDTQYF. This sequence joins TRBV29-1 and TRBJ2-3; tentatively, D is TRBD1 (6 bases). The ends were cut back, 0 bases at V and 2 bases at J, with 15 bases in the middle. Germline-derived CDR1 and CDR2 are SQVTM and ANQGSEA. The CDR3 is made up of 16 amino acids.

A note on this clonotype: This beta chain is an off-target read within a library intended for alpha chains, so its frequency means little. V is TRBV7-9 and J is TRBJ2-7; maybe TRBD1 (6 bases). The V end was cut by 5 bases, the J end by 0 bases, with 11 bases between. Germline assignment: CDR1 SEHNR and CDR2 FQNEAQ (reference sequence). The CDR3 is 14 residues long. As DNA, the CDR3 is TGTGCCAGCAGCGTAGGGGGTAGCTCCTACGAGCAGTACTTC. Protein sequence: CASSVGGSSYEQYF.

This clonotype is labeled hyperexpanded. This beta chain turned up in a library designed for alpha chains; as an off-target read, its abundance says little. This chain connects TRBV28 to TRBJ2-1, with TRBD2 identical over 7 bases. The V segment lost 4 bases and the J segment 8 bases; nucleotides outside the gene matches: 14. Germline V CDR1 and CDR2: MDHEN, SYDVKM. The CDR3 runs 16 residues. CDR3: CASSYPGDYLRDEQFF. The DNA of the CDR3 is TGTGCCAGCAGTTATCCCGGGGACTACCTCCGAGATGAGCAGTTCTTC.

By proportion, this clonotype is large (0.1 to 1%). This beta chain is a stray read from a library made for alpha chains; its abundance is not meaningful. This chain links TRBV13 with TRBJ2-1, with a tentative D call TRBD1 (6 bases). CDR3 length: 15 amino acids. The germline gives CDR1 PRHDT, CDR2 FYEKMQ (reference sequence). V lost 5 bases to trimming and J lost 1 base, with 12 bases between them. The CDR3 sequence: CASSPQGSSYNEQFF. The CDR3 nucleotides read TGTGCCAGCAGCCCACAGGGTTCTTCCTACAATGAGCAGTTCTTC. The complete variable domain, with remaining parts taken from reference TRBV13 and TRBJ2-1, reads AAGVIQSPRHLIKEKRETATLKCYPIPRHDTVYWYQQGPGQDPQFLISFYEKMQSDKGSIPDRFSAQQFSDYHSELNMSSLELGDSALYFCASSPQGSSYNEQFFGPGTRLTVL.

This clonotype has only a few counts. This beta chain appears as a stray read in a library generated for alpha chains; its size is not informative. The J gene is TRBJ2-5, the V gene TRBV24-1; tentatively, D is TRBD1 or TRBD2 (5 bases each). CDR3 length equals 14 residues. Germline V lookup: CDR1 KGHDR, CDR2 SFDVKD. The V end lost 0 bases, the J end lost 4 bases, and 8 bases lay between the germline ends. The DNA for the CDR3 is TGTGCCACCAGTGATTTGTGGGACGGAGAGACCCAGTACTTC. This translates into CATSDLWDGETQYF.

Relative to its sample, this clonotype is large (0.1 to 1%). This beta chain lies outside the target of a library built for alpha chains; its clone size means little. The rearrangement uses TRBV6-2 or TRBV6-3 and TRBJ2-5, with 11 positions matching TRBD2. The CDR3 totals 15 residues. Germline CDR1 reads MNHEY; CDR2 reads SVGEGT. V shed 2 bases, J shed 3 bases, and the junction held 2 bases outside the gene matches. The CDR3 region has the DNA TGTGCCAGCAGTTACGTGACTAGCGGGGAAGAGACCCAGTACTTC. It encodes CASSYVTSGEETQYF.

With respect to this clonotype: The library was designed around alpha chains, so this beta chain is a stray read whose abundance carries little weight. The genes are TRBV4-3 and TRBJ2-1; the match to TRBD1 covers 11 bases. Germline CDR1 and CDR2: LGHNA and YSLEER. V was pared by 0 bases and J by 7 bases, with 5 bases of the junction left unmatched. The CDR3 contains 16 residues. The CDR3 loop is CASSQDTGTGGNEQFF. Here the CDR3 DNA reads TGCGCCAGCAGCCAAGATACGGGGACAGGGGGTAATGAGCAGTTCTTC.

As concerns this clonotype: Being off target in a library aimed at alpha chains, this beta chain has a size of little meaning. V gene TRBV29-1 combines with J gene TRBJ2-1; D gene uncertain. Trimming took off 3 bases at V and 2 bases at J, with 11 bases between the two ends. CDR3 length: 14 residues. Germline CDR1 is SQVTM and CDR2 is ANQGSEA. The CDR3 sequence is CSVDGKSTYNEQFF. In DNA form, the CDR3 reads TGCAGCGTTGATGGCAAGAGCACCTACAATGAGCAGTTCTTC.

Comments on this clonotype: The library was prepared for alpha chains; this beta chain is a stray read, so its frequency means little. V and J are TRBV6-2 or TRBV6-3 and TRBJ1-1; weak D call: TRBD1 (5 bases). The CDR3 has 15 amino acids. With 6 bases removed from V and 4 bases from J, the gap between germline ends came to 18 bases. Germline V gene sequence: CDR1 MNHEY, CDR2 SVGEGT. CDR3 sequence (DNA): TGTGCCAGCAGCCCACCGACCATGGGGCGCACTGAAGCTTTCTTT. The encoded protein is CASSPPTMGRTEAFF.